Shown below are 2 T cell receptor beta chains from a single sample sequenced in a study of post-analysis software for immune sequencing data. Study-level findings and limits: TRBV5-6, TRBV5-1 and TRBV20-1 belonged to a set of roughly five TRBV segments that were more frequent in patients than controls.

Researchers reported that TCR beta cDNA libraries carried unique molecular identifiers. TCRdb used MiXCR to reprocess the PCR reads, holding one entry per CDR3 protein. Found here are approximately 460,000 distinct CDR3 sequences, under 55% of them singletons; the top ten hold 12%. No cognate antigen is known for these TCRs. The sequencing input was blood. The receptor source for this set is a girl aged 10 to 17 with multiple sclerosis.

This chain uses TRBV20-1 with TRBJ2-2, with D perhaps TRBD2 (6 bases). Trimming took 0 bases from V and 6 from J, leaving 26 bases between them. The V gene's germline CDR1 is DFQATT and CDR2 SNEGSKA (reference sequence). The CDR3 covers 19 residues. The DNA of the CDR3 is TGCAGTGCTAGAGAATCCAAGAGTGACGGGAGTTTTGCGTCCGGGGAGCTGTTTTTT. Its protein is CSARESKSDGSFASGELFF.

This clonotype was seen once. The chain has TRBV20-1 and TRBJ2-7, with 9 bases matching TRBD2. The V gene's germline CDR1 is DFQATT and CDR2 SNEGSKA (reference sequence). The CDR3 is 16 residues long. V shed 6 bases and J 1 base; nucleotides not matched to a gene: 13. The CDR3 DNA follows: TGCAGTGCCTGGGGCGGGAGGGGTCACGATTCCTACGAGCAGTACTTC. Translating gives CSAWGGRGHDSYEQYF.